This T cell receptor beta chain stems from a study of cytomegalovirus exposure and HLA in healthy donors (dated by TCRdb to 2016 to 2017). Broadly, across the study: According to a later analysis, the roughly 130 validation repertoires were produced on the same platform as the approximately 620 repertoires of the first cohort. The study was designed to test whether signatures of past pathogen exposure could be identified by cataloging public T cell receptors. Besides the first cohort of approximately 710 subjects, a separate validation cohort made up of 120 or so different subjects was used. The study combined high-throughput TCR immunosequencing, statistical association of individual TCRs with disease status, and machine learning to predict cytomegalovirus infection status. Here is what the overall study found, with its caveats: The validation cohort had no HLA typing available for a later analysis, so co-occurrence within that cohort was assessed over all 130 or so repertoires. According to the authors, the approach could potentially be generalized to other disease states and immunological phenotypes. In both the original and validation cohorts, the classifier was reported to diagnose cytomegalovirus status with high specificity and sensitivity. While some public TCRs were present in many individuals, most TCR sequences turned up only very rarely across donors. The study listed 164 TCR beta chains as associated with cytomegalovirus. A few of the identified cytomegalovirus-associated TCR beta chains were confirmed in vitro to be specific for cytomegalovirus antigens. In a later analysis, TCRs clustered in the first cohort were found to also tend to co-occur in the 130 or so validation repertoires, with 94% of cluster scores above 0.

The method was the immunoSEQ multiplex PCR assay. The authors processed their data as follows. A statistical classification framework was built to diagnose cytomegalovirus status from the catalog of TCR beta chain sequences. This is the immuneACCESS table as TCRdb keeps it, with only in-frame sequences that have V and J called. A part of the clones is gone; compared with another copy, unresolved V genes explain less than half, and the rest is unexplained. V and J calls and clone size are copied from that table; D and trimming were computed from the DNA. The sample table contains about 21,000 clones; only one count was recorded for 95% to 97% of them. About a tenth of the sample is held by the ten biggest clonotypes. The donors were included in the validation cohort of over a hundred subjects, a group kept apart from the approximately 700-subject first cohort. From the germline V gene, CDR1 is SQVTM and CDR2 is ANQGSEA. Taken from cysteine to phenylalanine, the CDR3 has 14 residues. The retained sequence is limited to the CDR3, 42 bases, with the frame set at the first base.

As to this clone: Its antigen is currently not known. No base quality information exists; no much larger clone differs at one position.

Sequenced sample: PBMCs. The chain is encoded by TRBV29-1 joined to TRBJ2-5, and TRBD1 aligns with 10 junction nucleotides. The J call is doubtful: the DNA matches TRBJ2-7 better. The TCR was taken from a man aged 25 to 40 in good health and CMV-seropositive. The DNA sequence follows: TGCAGCGTGGGGGAGGGACAGGGGCTTTACGAGCAGTACTTC. This encodes CSVGEGQGLYEQYF.